The 17 T cell receptor beta chains given below trace back to one sample, sequenced in a study of blood T cell repertoires in COVID-19. Sequencing used immunoSEQ multiplex PCR; TCRdb keeps in-frame clones, though not all of them. The sample yields approximately 270,000 clones, 85% to 95% seen once. Sequenced: PBMCs or T cells enriched from blood (not recorded which). The receptors were sampled from a man in his forties who had been exposed to COVID-19.

This chain connects TRBV11-2 to TRBJ2-1, with 8 bases matching TRBD2. The germline V gene has CDR1 SGHAT and CDR2 FQNNGV. The V segment lost 5 bases and the J segment 5 bases; nucleotides outside the gene matches: 8. This CDR3 has 15 residues. The chain's CDR3 is CASSDRLAQNNEQFF. CDR3 nucleotide sequence: TGTGCCAGCAGCGATCGACTAGCGCAAAACAATGAGCAGTTCTTC.

The chain combines TRBV4-2 with TRBJ2-7; 14 bases line up with TRBD2. This CDR3 has 17 residues. V was clipped by 1 base and J by 0 bases; unmatched bases: 2. Per germline, CDR1 LGHNA and CDR2 YNFKEQ. CDR3: CASSQGLAGGVSYEQYF. The CDR3 region has the DNA TGTGCCAGCAGCCAAGGACTAGCGGGAGGGGTCTCCTACGAGCAGTACTTC.

The V call is TRBV19, the J call TRBJ2-7; 9 bases match TRBD1. The V gene's germline CDR1 is LNHDA and CDR2 SQIVND (reference sequence). The CDR3 spans 14 residues. V shed 6 bases and J 2 bases; nucleotides not matched to a gene: 5. The CDR3 spells CASSDGTGPYEQYF. The CDR3 nucleotides are TGTGCCAGTAGCGACGGGACAGGGCCCTACGAGCAGTACTTC.

V is TRBV7-9 and J is TRBJ1-1; 7 nucleotides match TRBD1. Germline assignment: CDR1 SEHNR and CDR2 FQNEAQ (reference sequence). This CDR3 is 15 amino acids long. The ends lost 2 bases at V and 0 bases at J; junction bases unmatched: 3. CDR3: CASSLQGQLNTEAFF. DNA of the CDR3: TGTGCCAGCAGCTTACAGGGACAGTTGAACACTGAAGCTTTCTTT.

This rearrangement joins TRBV12-3 or TRBV12-4 to TRBJ2-1; 7 bases align to TRBD2. Germline trimming cut 6 bases from V and 10 bases from J; bases unmatched to any gene: 0. This CDR3 has 10 amino acids. This CDR3 is CASRGGEQFF. In DNA form, the CDR3 reads TGTGCCAGCAGGGGAGGGGAGCAGTTCTTC.

This clone was counted once. The same CDR3 arises from other DNA sequences in this sample as well. The chain uses TRBV12-5 and TRBJ1-2, with D perhaps TRBD1 (6 bases). With 3 bases removed from V and 4 bases from J, the gap between germline ends came to 6 bases. This CDR3 comprises 12 residues. The V gene's germline CDR1 is LGHNT and CDR2 FRNRAP. The CDR3 sequence is CASGLQGYGYTF. CDR3 nucleotides: TGTGCTAGTGGTTTACAGGGCTATGGCTACACCTTC.

This clone was seen just once. The V gene is TRBV18, the J gene TRBJ1-1; D is ambiguous. Germline V gene lookup returns CDR1 KGHSH and CDR2 LQKENI. This CDR3 comprises 15 residues. Trimming removed 1 base from V and 1 base from J, with 10 bases in between. CDR3 nucleotides: TGTGCCAGCTCACCACGTATAACAGAGAACACTGAAGCTTTCTTT. Translating gives CASSPRITENTEAFF.

The sample holds a few counts of this clone. The chain employs TRBV19 and TRBJ1-6; 9 bases agree with TRBD1. This CDR3 has 15 amino acids. Trimming removed 4 bases from V and 7 bases from J; junction bases left unmatched: 5. Germline values: CDR1 LNHDA, CDR2 SQIVND (reference sequence). The CDR3 coding sequence is TGTGCCAGTAGTACACAGGGGGCGCGGAATTCACCCCTCCACTTT. Protein product: CASSTQGARNSPLHF.

The V call is TRBV4-2, the J call TRBJ2-5; 7 bases fit TRBD2. Germline CDR1 is LGHNA and CDR2 is YNFKEQ. V trimming: 1 base; J trimming: 5 bases; junction bases outside the gene matches: 10. CDR3 length equals 16 residues. CDR3 loop: CASSQAPQGGSETQYF. In nucleotides, the CDR3 is TGTGCCAGCAGCCAAGCGCCCCAGGGAGGGTCCGAGACCCAGTACTTC.

V gene TRBV5-6 combines with J gene TRBJ1-2; TRBD1 matches 8 bases. Germline loops: CDR1 SGHDT, CDR2 YYEEEE. The CDR3 is made up of 14 amino acids. Unmatched junction bases numbered 12, after V lost 6 bases and J lost 8 bases. For the CDR3, the DNA is TGTGCCAGCACCATTTCCGGGACAGGACAAGGCTACACCTTC. This translates into CASTISGTGQGYTF.

The V and J genes are TRBV27 and TRBJ2-2, with D unresolved. The germline V gene encodes CDR1 MNHEY and CDR2 SMNVEV (reference sequence). V lost 4 bases and J lost 4, with 13 bases in between. CDR3 length: 15 amino acids. CDR3 residues: CASSYSTLFTGELFF. In nucleotides, the CDR3 is TGTGCCAGCAGTTATAGTACACTATTCACCGGGGAGCTGTTTTTT.

This chain uses TRBV7-9 with TRBJ1-1; 7 nucleotides align to TRBD1. Trimming cost V 1 base and J 6 bases; bases outside gene matches: 11. This CDR3 is built from 16 residues. Germline lookup yields CDR1 SEHNR and CDR2 FQNEAQ (reference sequence). CDR3 bases: TGTGCCAGCAGCTTAGGGGACAAGGGGGCGCTTTCTGAAGCTTTCTTT. Translated: CASSLGDKGALSEAFF.

V is TRBV4-1 and J is TRBJ1-2; TRBD1 agrees at 8 bases. V shed 2 bases and J 7 bases; nucleotides not matched to a gene: 6. Germline values: CDR1 MGHRA, CDR2 YSYEKL. This CDR3 region has 14 residues. The CDR3 here is CASSQYGQGRGYTF. The CDR3 region has the DNA TGCGCCAGCAGCCAATACGGACAGGGACGTGGCTACACCTTC.

V is TRBV5-1 and J is TRBJ2-1; TRBD2 aligns across 9 bases. Per the germline V gene, CDR1 is SGHRS and CDR2 is YFSETQ. J lost 4 bases, V lost 4 bases, and 9 bases had no gene match. The CDR3 length is 16 residues. As DNA, the CDR3 is TGCGCCAGCAGCCCGTATGGGACTAGCAGGTACAATGAGCAGTTCTTC. Translating gives CASSPYGTSRYNEQFF.

The genes are TRBV27 and TRBJ1-1, with D unresolved. Germline-derived CDR1 and CDR2 are MNHEY and SMNVEV (reference sequence). CDR3 length: 14 residues. V lost 2 bases and J lost 2, with 9 bases in between. The CDR3 spells CASSLTAVNTEAFF. The CDR3 DNA follows: TGTGCCAGCAGTTTAACCGCAGTTAACACTGAAGCTTTCTTT.

The chain links TRBV28 to TRBJ2-7; 10 bases agree with TRBD1. CDR3 size: 13 residues. Germline V gene sequence: CDR1 MDHEN, CDR2 SYDVKM. Trimming cost V 6 bases and J 5 bases; bases outside gene matches: 4. CDR3 DNA sequence: TGTGCCAGCAGCGGGGGACAGGGGAACGAGCAGTACTTC. Residues: CASSGGQGNEQYF.

The genes are TRBV18 and TRBJ2-1, with TRBD2 identical over 9 bases. Germline loops: CDR1 KGHSH, CDR2 LQKENI. The CDR3 has 16 residues. J gave up 5 bases and V 0 bases, and 5 bases lay outside the gene matches. In DNA, the CDR3 is TGTGCCAGCTCACCACCGAAACTAGCGGGCAACAATGAGCAGTTCTTC. Protein sequence: CASSPPKLAGNNEQFF.